This T cell receptor (beta chain) was identified during a study of blood T cell repertoires in COVID-19. The table came from immunoSEQ multiplex PCR; TCRdb's copy has only in-frame clones and leaves some out. The sample includes around 220,000 clones, just over 85% of them seen just once. Only a few counts were recorded for this clone. Germline V lookup: CDR1 MGHRA, CDR2 YSYEKL. This CDR3 spans 16 amino acids. V was shortened by 4 bases and J by 3 bases, with 19 bases between the two germline ends. This sequence originates from a man over 45 with acute or convalescent COVID-19. The chain links TRBV4-1 to TRBJ2-7; D perhaps matches TRBD1 (6 bases). Specimen: peripheral blood. The CDR3 loop is CASSRSRTELSYEQYF. The CDR3 DNA is TGCGCCAGCAGCCGCTCAAGGACAGAATTAAGCTACGAGCAGTACTTC.